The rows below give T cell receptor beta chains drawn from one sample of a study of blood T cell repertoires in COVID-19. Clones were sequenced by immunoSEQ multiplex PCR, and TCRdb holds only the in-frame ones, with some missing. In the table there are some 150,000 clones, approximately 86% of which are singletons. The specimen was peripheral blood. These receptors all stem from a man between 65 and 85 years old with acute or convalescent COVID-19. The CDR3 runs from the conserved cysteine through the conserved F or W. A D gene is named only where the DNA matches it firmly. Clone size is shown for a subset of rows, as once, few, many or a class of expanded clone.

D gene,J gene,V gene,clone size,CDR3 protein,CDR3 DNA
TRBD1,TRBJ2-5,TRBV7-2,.,CASSTGQGVRETQYF,TGTGCCAGCAGCACCGGACAGGGGGTTAGAGAGACCCAGTACTTC
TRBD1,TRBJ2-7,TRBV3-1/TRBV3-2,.,CASSQAPGQGPYEQYF,TGTGCCAGCAGCCAGGCACCGGGACAGGGCCCCTACGAGCAGTACTTC
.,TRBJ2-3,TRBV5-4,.,CASSSGGTQPDTQYF,TGTGCCAGCAGCTCTGGTGGGACTCAACCAGATACGCAGTATTTT
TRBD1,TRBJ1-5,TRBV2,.,CASSSRGRDQPQHF,TGTGCCAGCAGTTCGAGGGGGCGAGATCAGCCCCAGCATTTT
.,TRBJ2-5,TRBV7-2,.,CASSLETTLGETQYF,TGTGCCAGCAGCTTAGAGACGACATTAGGCGAGACCCAGTACTTC
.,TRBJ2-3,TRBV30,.,CAWSVGRISTDTQYF,TGTGCCTGGAGTGTCGGTCGTATTAGCACAGATACGCAGTATTTT
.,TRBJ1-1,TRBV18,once,CASSPGRGNTEAFF,TGTGCCAGCTCACCGGGAAGGGGGAACACTGAAGCTTTCTTT
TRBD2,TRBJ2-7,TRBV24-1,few,CATSDCLAGSAYEQYF,TGTGCCACCAGTGACTGTCTAGCGGGATCGGCCTACGAGCAGTACTTC
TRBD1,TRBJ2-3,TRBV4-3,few,CASSQDRKADRDRVRTDTQYF,TGCGCCAGCAGCCAAGATAGGAAAGCAGATCGGGACAGGGTGAGGACAGATACGCAGTATTTT
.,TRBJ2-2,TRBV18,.,CASSSGRGTGELFF,TGTGCCAGCTCATCCGGACGGGGCACCGGGGAGCTGTTTTTT
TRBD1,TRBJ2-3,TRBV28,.,CASTLGQGSTDTQYF,TGTGCCAGCACCCTCGGACAGGGGAGCACAGATACGCAGTATTTT